The next 11 T cell receptor beta chains were all read from a single sample in a study of somatic mutations in cytotoxic T cells in rheumatoid arthritis. Using immunoSEQ multiplex PCR, the repertoire was profiled, and TCRdb retains in-frame clones only, with some absent. The data hold some 10,000 clones, with about 88% observed a single time. The sequencing sample was made of CD4+ T cells sorted from blood. The receptors were sampled from a woman aged 18-29 years with rheumatoid arthritis.

J is TRBJ2-1 and V is TRBV5-1; 12 bases fit TRBD2. Germline CDR1 SGHRS, CDR2 YFSETQ. Trimming cost V 0 bases and J 4 bases; bases outside gene matches: 5. The CDR3 is 17 amino acids. Written as DNA, the CDR3 is TGCGCCAGCAGCTTGGTCGGGACTAGCGGGCCTTACAATGAGCAGTTCTTC. Protein sequence: CASSLVGTSGPYNEQFF.

This sequence joins TRBV19 and TRBJ2-7; D might be TRBD2 (6 bases). The ends were cut back, 1 base at V and 3 bases at J, with 16 bases in the middle. The CDR3 consists of 16 residues. Germline loops: CDR1 LNHDA, CDR2 SQIVND (reference sequence). The DNA of the CDR3 is TGTGCCAGTAGTATAGTAGGGAGGCAGACCCTCTACGAGCAGTACTTC. Translation gives CASSIVGRQTLYEQYF.

The chain joins TRBV9 to TRBJ1-3; 7 bases are a match to TRBD1. This CDR3 has 15 amino acids. After removal of 4 bases from V and 0 bases from J, the junction contained 4 bases not matched to a gene. Germline-derived CDR1 and CDR2 are SGDLS and YYNGEE. This CDR3 reads CASSNRGSSGNTIYF. In nucleotides, the CDR3 is TGTGCCAGCAGCAACAGGGGAAGCTCTGGAAACACCATATATTTT.

V gene TRBV7-9 combines with J gene TRBJ1-5; a possible D gene is TRBD1 (6 bases). With 5 bases removed from V and 1 base from J, the gap between germline ends came to 9 bases. In germline, CDR1 is SEHNR, CDR2 FQNEAQ (reference sequence). CDR3 length: 14 amino acids. The CDR3 here is CASSLTGSNQPQHF. In nucleotides, the CDR3 is TGTGCCAGCAGCCTTACAGGGAGCAATCAGCCCCAGCATTTT.

This sequence joins TRBV5-1 and TRBJ2-2; TRBD1 agrees at 10 bases. The J segment lost 4 bases and the V segment lost 0 bases, leaving 3 bases of the junction unmatched. Germline lookup yields CDR1 SGHRS and CDR2 YFSETQ. The CDR3 has 16 residues. The CDR3 reads CASSLGDRGFTGELFF. The CDR3 coding sequence is TGCGCCAGCAGCTTGGGGGACAGGGGTTTCACCGGGGAGCTGTTTTTT.

V gene TRBV5-1 combines with J gene TRBJ2-1; 8 positions agree with TRBD2. The ends lost 1 base at V and 3 bases at J; junction bases unmatched: 9. Germline lookup yields CDR1 SGHRS and CDR2 YFSETQ. The CDR3 is made up of 17 amino acids. The CDR3 DNA reads as TGCGCCAGCAGCTTGAGTTATAGCGGGGTAATCTACAATGAGCAGTTCTTC. This codes for CASSLSYSGVIYNEQFF.

This clone has more than one count but fewer than ten. This chain joins TRBV29-1 and TRBJ2-1; D unclear. The CDR3 spans 11 residues. CDR1 is SQVTM and CDR2 is ANQGSEA in the germline V gene. Trimming pared 7 bases from V and 5 bases from J, leaving 9 bases between. CDR3 region: CSDSNHNEQFF. The CDR3, as DNA: TGCAGCGACTCTAATCACAATGAGCAGTTCTTC.

The genes are TRBV10-3 and TRBJ1-1; TRBD1 matches 7 bases. Germline V lookup: CDR1 ENHRY, CDR2 SYGVKD. The trim removed 5 bases at V and 1 base at J, leaving 10 bases unmatched. CDR3 length equals 16 residues. CDR3 in amino acids: CAISHPQGGRNTEAFF. Written as DNA, the CDR3 is TGTGCCATCAGTCATCCCCAGGGGGGTCGGAACACTGAAGCTTTCTTT.

This clone appeared once. This chain joins TRBV27 and TRBJ2-3, with 8 bases fitting TRBD1. The germline V gene encodes CDR1 MNHEY and CDR2 SMNVEV (reference sequence). The CDR3 has 13 amino acids. Trimming cost V 6 bases and J 5 bases; bases outside gene matches: 4. CDR3 residues: CASRTGDQDTQYF. CDR3 bases: TGTGCCAGCAGGACAGGGGATCAAGATACGCAGTATTTT.

The chain joins TRBV28 to TRBJ1-5; D gene unclear. Germline V gene lookup returns CDR1 MDHEN and CDR2 SYDVKM. V lost 2 bases, J lost 4 bases, and 12 bases lay in between. This CDR3 has 15 amino acids. DNA of the CDR3: TGTGCCAGCAGTTTAGACATCACACGGAATCAGCCCCAGCATTTT. Residues: CASSLDITRNQPQHF. The complete variable domain, with remaining parts taken from reference TRBV28 and TRBJ1-5, reads DVKVTQSSRYLVKRTGEKVFLECVQDMDHENMFWYRQDPGLGLRLIYFSYDVKMKEKGDIPEGYSVSREKKERFSLILESASTNQTSMYLCASSLDITRNQPQHFGDGTRLSIL.

The rearrangement links TRBV5-5 to TRBJ2-2; 7 positions match TRBD1. Per the germline V gene, CDR1 is SGHKS and CDR2 is YYEKEE (reference sequence). Trimming removed 4 bases from V and 6 bases from J; junction bases left unmatched: 9. The CDR3 covers 15 residues. The CDR3 reads CASSPRTGVSGELFF. For the CDR3, the DNA is TGTGCCAGCAGCCCGAGGACAGGTGTGTCCGGGGAGCTGTTTTTT.